Below, 8 T cell receptor beta chains from the same sample are listed, as sequenced in a study of shared clonotypes between healthy human individuals. Using immunoSEQ multiplex PCR, the repertoire was profiled, and TCRdb retains in-frame clones only, with some absent. The repertoire holds about 460,000 clones, around 77% seen once, with about 12% in the top ten. The sample taken for sequencing was PBMCs. These receptors were collected from a woman in her 40s in good health. Some clones in this sample may be carry-over from other donors' samples.

The chain links TRBV6-6 to TRBJ2-2; 7 nucleotides align to TRBD2. With V trimmed by 7 bases and J by 4 bases, 6 bases remained unmatched. Looked up from germline, CDR1 is MNHNY and CDR2 is SVGAGI (reference sequence). There are 14 residues in the CDR3. CDR3 bases: TGTGCCAGCAAGCCGGGAGGCACCACCGGGGAGCTGTTTTTT. Its translation is CASKPGGTTGELFF.

This clone was seen repeatedly, ten times or more. This chain joins TRBV6-1 and TRBJ2-3; TRBD1 matches 9 bases. Germline CDR1 reads MNHNS; CDR2 reads SASEGT. CDR3 size: 15 residues. Losses at the gene ends were 6 bases for V and 4 bases for J; bases not matched to a gene: 8. CDR3 coding DNA: TGTGCCAGCAGGCCGCCGGGACAGGGCCCAGATACGCAGTATTTT. This gives the protein CASRPPGQGPDTQYF.

The chain combines TRBV27 with TRBJ2-7, with D tentatively TRBD1 or TRBD2 (5 bases each). Trimming left V 2 bases short and J 6 bases short, with 11 bases between. The CDR3 consists of 13 residues. Germline CDR1 MNHEY, CDR2 SMNVEV (reference sequence). The CDR3 spells CASSLGSGAEQYF. CDR3 nucleotide sequence: TGTGCCAGCAGTTTAGGCTCCGGGGCCGAGCAGTACTTC.

Remarks on this clone: A much larger clone is a single base away; this may be a read error. The chain is built from TRBV4-1 and TRBJ1-3; D ambiguous. Germline assignment: CDR1 MGHRA and CDR2 YSYEKL. The V end was cut by 5 bases, the J end by 2 bases, with 13 bases between. The CDR3 is made up of 15 amino acids. CDR3 in DNA: TGCGCCAGCAGCTCCCCATTCAGCCCTGGAAACACCATATATTTT. Protein sequence: CASSSPFSPGNTIYF.

The chain joins TRBV7-8 to TRBJ2-7; 12 bases align to TRBD2. The V gene's germline CDR1 is SGHVS and CDR2 FQNEAQ. V lost 4 bases and J lost 8; bases outside the gene matches: 12. The CDR3 spans 16 residues. The CDR3 DNA follows: TGTGCCAGCAGCTCCTCTAGCGGGAGGGATGGTCGGAAGCAGTACTTC. This translates into CASSSSSGRDGRKQYF.

The chain combines TRBV4-2 with TRBJ2-5; D uncertain. Looked up from germline, CDR1 is LGHNA and CDR2 is YNFKEQ. The CDR3 extends over 15 amino acids. The germline V and J ends were trimmed by 1 base and 2 bases, with 11 bases remaining between them. The CDR3 sequence: CASSQVYPTQETQYF. The CDR3 coding sequence is TGTGCCAGCAGCCAAGTCTATCCAACTCAAGAGACCCAGTACTTC.

Note on this clone: Other DNA variants within this sample encode the same CDR3. The J gene is TRBJ2-2, the V gene TRBV11-2; D possibly corresponds to TRBD2 (6 bases). CDR3 length: 14 residues. CDR1 is SGHAT, CDR2 FQNNGV, per germline. Deletions cut 3 bases from V and 6 bases from J, with 11 bases between. The CDR3 sequence is CASSFRAGAGELFF. The CDR3 nucleotides are TGTGCCAGCAGCTTTAGAGCGGGCGCCGGGGAGCTGTTTTTT.

This clone was observed many times. The chain links TRBV28 to TRBJ2-2; possible D gene TRBD2, 5 bases. V was pared by 1 base and J by 6 bases, with 12 bases between. This CDR3 region has 15 residues. The germline CDR1 and CDR2 sequences are MDHEN and SYDVKM. CDR3 protein: CASSLSVGAPGELFF. The CDR3 bases are TGTGCCAGCAGTTTATCGGTGGGAGCCCCCGGGGAGCTGTTTTTT.